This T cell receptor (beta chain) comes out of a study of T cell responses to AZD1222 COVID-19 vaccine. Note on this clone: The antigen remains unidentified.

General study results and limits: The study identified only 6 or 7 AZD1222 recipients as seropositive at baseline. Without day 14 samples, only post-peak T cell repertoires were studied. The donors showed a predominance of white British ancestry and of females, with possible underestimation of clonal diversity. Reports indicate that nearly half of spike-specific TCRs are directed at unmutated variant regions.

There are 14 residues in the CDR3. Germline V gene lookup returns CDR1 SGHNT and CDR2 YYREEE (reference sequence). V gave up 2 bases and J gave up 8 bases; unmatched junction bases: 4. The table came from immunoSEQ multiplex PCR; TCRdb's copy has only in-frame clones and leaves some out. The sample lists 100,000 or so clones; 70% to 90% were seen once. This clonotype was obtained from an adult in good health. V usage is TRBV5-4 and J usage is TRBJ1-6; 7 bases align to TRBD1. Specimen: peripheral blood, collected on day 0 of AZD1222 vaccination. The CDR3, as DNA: TGTGCCAGCAGCTTAAACAGGGGAGATTCACCCCTCCACTTT. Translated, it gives CASSLNRGDSPLHF.